The 26 T cell receptor beta chains listed next were all sequenced from one sample in a study of cytomegalovirus exposure and HLA in healthy donors. The PCR employed 60 Vbeta primers together with 13 Jbeta primers. Clones were read by immunoSEQ multiplex PCR, and TCRdb kept only the in-frame ones, dropping some. The sample has roughly 100,000 clones, about 62% seen once. Source material: PBMCs. The receptors come from a human donor in good health.

The V call is TRBV19, the J call TRBJ2-2; 10 positions agree with TRBD2. Germline V gives CDR1 LNHDA, CDR2 SQIVND (reference sequence). The CDR3 has 15 amino acids. Trimming took 3 bases from V and 4 from J; bases not matched to a gene: 2. The CDR3 loop is CASSMTSGFTGELFF. CDR3 in DNA: TGTGCCAGTAGTATGACTAGCGGGTTCACCGGGGAGCTGTTTTTT.

Turning to this clone: One end of the junction does not line up with germline, which may come from a read error. The chain employs TRBV11-2 and TRBJ2-7, with D tentatively TRBD2 (5 bases). This CDR3 spans 14 amino acids. Germline V gene lookup returns CDR1 SGHAT and CDR2 FQNNGV. In nucleotides, the CDR3 is TGTGCCGGCAGCTTAGCACCGGGGTCCTACGAGCAGTACTTC. Its protein is CAGSLAPGSYEQYF. The entire variable domain, with the rest obtained from reference TRBV11-2 and TRBJ2-7, is as follows: EAGVAQSPRYKIIEKRQSVAFWCNPISGHATLYWYQQILGQGPKLLIQFQNNGVVDDSQLPKDRFSAERLKGVDSTLKIQPAKLEDSAVYLCAGSLAPGSYEQYFGPGTRLTVT.

The table lists this clone with a few counts. The CDR3 protein is CASSLDLYEQYF. The CDR3 nucleotides read TGCGCCAGCAGCTTGGATCTCTACGAGCAGTACTTC. The V and J genes are TRBV5-1 and TRBJ2-7; no firm D call. CDR1 and CDR2 (germline): SGHRS, YFSETQ. The CDR3 runs 12 residues. Trimming took off 0 bases at V and 3 bases at J, with 4 bases between the two ends.

The chain has TRBV5-6 and TRBJ1-1; 8 bases agree with TRBD1. The V and J ends lost 7 bases and 2 bases, in that order; junction bases with no gene match: 10. Per germline, CDR1 SGHDT and CDR2 YYEEEE. This CDR3 contains 15 residues. This CDR3 is CASDGGPGGNTEAFF. The CDR3 region has the DNA TGTGCCAGCGACGGTGGTCCAGGGGGCAACACTGAAGCTTTCTTT.

V is TRBV6-4 and J is TRBJ2-7; D perhaps matches TRBD1 (6 bases). CDR3 size: 13 residues. V was clipped by 7 bases and J by 3 bases, with 13 bases between them. Germline V gene lookup returns CDR1 MRHNA and CDR2 SNTAGT. The DNA for the CDR3 is TGTGCCAGCAACTTGCAGGGGAGCTACGAGCAGTACTTC. Its translation is CASNLQGSYEQYF.

The table lists this clone with a few counts. This chain links TRBV27 with TRBJ2-5; TRBD2 aligns across 7 bases. With the DNA end fitting TRBJ2-7 better, the J assignment may be wrong. The CDR3 covers 19 residues. Germline values: CDR1 MNHEY, CDR2 SMNVEV (reference sequence). CDR3 in amino acids: CASSLLPSGPSSIRNEQYF. The CDR3 nucleotides are TGTGCCAGCAGTTTATTGCCTAGCGGACCATCCTCAATTCGAAACGAGCAGTACTTC.

The chain uses TRBV7-9 and TRBJ2-7; possibly TRBD2 for D (7 bases). This CDR3 is built from 15 residues. Per germline, CDR1 SEHNR and CDR2 FQNEAQ (reference sequence). Trimming removed 5 bases from V and 7 bases from J, with 21 bases in between. DNA of the CDR3: TGTGCCAGCAGCGCACGGGGGGTGGTTAGGGGGGAGCAGTACTTC. Protein sequence: CASSARGVVRGEQYF.

CDR3 DNA: TGTGCCAGTAGTATTTGGCCAAATCAGCCCCAGCATTTT. Residues: CASSIWPNQPQHF. The chain employs TRBV19 and TRBJ1-5; no clear D. Looked up from germline, CDR1 is LNHDA and CDR2 is SQIVND (reference sequence). The CDR3 is 13 residues long. The V and J ends lost 3 bases and 4 bases respectively, with 7 bases between them.

This clone was observed a few times. The chain uses TRBV28 and TRBJ1-3; D may be TRBD1 (5 bases). The CDR3 loop spans 15 amino acids. The V gene lost 6 bases and the J gene lost 2 bases, with 14 bases spanning the gap. Germline V gives CDR1 MDHEN, CDR2 SYDVKM. CDR3 region: CASSPPGGAGNTIYF. DNA for the CDR3: TGTGCCAGCAGCCCTCCCGGAGGGGCTGGAAACACCATATATTTT.

The count of this clone is one. This sequence joins TRBV10-3 and TRBJ2-7; the match to TRBD2 covers 10 bases. Trimming removed 6 bases from V and 0 bases from J; junction bases left unmatched: 2. Germline V gene lookup returns CDR1 ENHRY and CDR2 SYGVKD. The CDR3 contains 14 residues. The CDR3 region is CAIRPSGSSYEQYF. The CDR3 DNA reads TGTGCCATCAGGCCTAGCGGGAGCTCCTACGAGCAGTACTTC.

The chain carries TRBV30 and TRBJ2-1; 10 bases fit TRBD2. This CDR3 contains 13 residues. With V trimmed by 0 bases and J by 9 bases, 2 bases remained unmatched. Per germline, CDR1 GTSNPN and CDR2 SVGIG (reference sequence). The CDR3 loop is CAWSVWTSGEQFF. For the CDR3, the DNA is TGTGCCTGGAGTGTTTGGACTAGCGGTGAGCAGTTCTTC.

This clone appeared a few times. This chain connects TRBV14 to TRBJ1-2, with D possibly being TRBD1 (5 bases). With 1 base removed from V and 9 bases from J, the gap between germline ends came to 18 bases. CDR3 size: 15 residues. Germline CDR1 reads SGHDN; CDR2 reads FVKESK. CDR3 DNA sequence: TGTGCCAGCAGCCAAGCTATGTTAGGGGCCGCCAGCTACACCTTC. It codes for CASSQAMLGAASYTF.

The rearrangement joins TRBV7-8 to TRBJ1-5; D may be TRBD1 (5 bases). The CDR3 sequence is 15 residues long. The V end lost 3 bases, the J end lost 4 bases, and 13 bases lay between the germline ends. Germline V gives CDR1 SGHVS, CDR2 FQNEAQ. The CDR3 loop reads CASSLRDGTNQPQHF. In nucleotides, the CDR3 is TGTGCCAGCAGCTTGCGGGACGGAACTAATCAGCCCCAGCATTTT.

The J gene is TRBJ2-2, the V gene TRBV4-2; a weak D match, TRBD2 (5 bases). There are 14 residues in the CDR3. Germline V CDR1 and CDR2: LGHNA, YNFKEQ. V was cut by 7 bases and J by 0 bases, with 9 bases left in between. CDR3 residues: CASMDGANTGELFF. Written as DNA, the CDR3 is TGTGCCAGCATGGACGGGGCGAACACCGGGGAGCTGTTTTTT.

This rearrangement joins TRBV29-1 to TRBJ2-1; D perhaps matches TRBD1 (6 bases). This CDR3 has 12 amino acids. Germline values: CDR1 SQVTM, CDR2 ANQGSEA. V was cut by 3 bases and J by 7 bases, with 10 bases left in between. Written as DNA, the CDR3 is TGCAGCGTTGAGAGGACAGAAAATGAGCAGTTCTTC. It translates to CSVERTENEQFF.

This sequence joins TRBV7-8 and TRBJ2-1, with a weak D call TRBD1 (5 bases). The CDR3 length is 15 residues. CDR1 is SGHVS, CDR2 FQNEAQ, per germline. V was clipped by 1 base and J by 5 bases, with 12 bases between them. The CDR3 sequence is CASSLVQGRDNEQFF. For the CDR3, the DNA is TGTGCCAGCAGCTTAGTTCAGGGTAGGGACAATGAGCAGTTCTTC.

The CDR3 sequence is CASSILGGAFTEAFF. The CDR3 bases are TGTGCCAGTAGTATACTTGGGGGGGCGTTTACTGAAGCTTTCTTT. The chain is built from TRBV19 and TRBJ1-1; tentatively, D is TRBD1 (6 bases). V was cut by 2 bases and J by 5 bases, with 15 bases left in between. The CDR3 is 15 amino acids. The germline CDR1 and CDR2 sequences are LNHDA and SQIVND (reference sequence).

V is TRBV9 and J is TRBJ1-5; D gene ambiguous. CDR3 length: 9 amino acids. V lost 9 bases to trimming and J lost 9 bases, with 7 bases between them. Looked up from germline, CDR1 is SGDLS and CDR2 is YYNGEE. The CDR3 DNA sequence: TGTGCCACTCCCTGGCCCCAGCATTTT. Residues: CATPWPQHF.

The V and J genes are TRBV11-2 and TRBJ2-7; D is ambiguous. CDR1 and CDR2 from the germline V gene are SGHAT and FQNNGV. The CDR3 extends over 12 amino acids. V gave up 2 bases and J gave up 9 bases, with 11 bases separating them. The CDR3 region is CASSLFGEGQYF. In DNA, the CDR3 is TGTGCCAGCAGCTTATTTGGAGAAGGGCAGTACTTC.

The rearrangement uses TRBV5-1 and TRBJ2-1; possible D gene TRBD2, 7 bases. V lost 1 base, J lost 4 bases, and 15 bases lay in between. This CDR3 is built from 16 residues. Germline values: CDR1 SGHRS, CDR2 YFSETQ. CDR3 bases: TGCGCCAGCAGCTTGAGGGGGGGTAGCAGATACAATGAGCAGTTCTTC. Residues: CASSLRGGSRYNEQFF.

The chain combines TRBV29-1 with TRBJ1-2; the match to TRBD1 covers 9 bases. V shed 7 bases and J 0 bases; nucleotides not matched to a gene: 6. In germline, CDR1 is SQVTM, CDR2 ANQGSEA. The CDR3 loop spans 14 amino acids. The CDR3 DNA reads as TGCAGCGCCACAGGGGGCGCACCTAACTATGGCTACACCTTC. Residues: CSATGGAPNYGYTF.

V and J are TRBV5-8 and TRBJ1-2; TRBD1 aligns across 7 bases. The germline CDR1 and CDR2 sequences are SGHTS and YDEGEE. This CDR3 has 13 amino acids. With 4 bases clipped from V and 4 bases from J, the junction kept 4 bases outside the gene matches. The CDR3 protein is CASSQGGGYGYTF. In DNA, the CDR3 is TGTGCCAGCAGCCAGGGGGGTGGCTATGGCTACACCTTC.

The DNA of the CDR3 is TGTGCCAGCAGTATCCTAGCGGGAGAAATGACAGATACGCAGTATTTT. This codes for CASSILAGEMTDTQYF. The rearrangement links TRBV28 to TRBJ2-3, with 10 bases matching TRBD2. CDR1 MDHEN and CDR2 SYDVKM come from the germline V gene. V lost 5 bases to trimming and J lost 3 bases; unmatched junction nucleotides: 8. The CDR3 is made up of 16 amino acids.

This chain links TRBV6-5 with TRBJ1-1, with D uncertain. CDR3 size: 14 residues. Germline assignment: CDR1 MNHEY and CDR2 SVGAGI. Trimming left V 6 bases short and J 5 bases short, with 16 bases between. The CDR3 sequence: CASSPGGEETEAFF. The CDR3 DNA is TGTGCCAGCAGCCCCGGAGGAGAAGAGACTGAAGCTTTCTTT.

The chain recombines TRBV2 with TRBJ2-7; D perhaps matches TRBD1 (7 bases). The CDR3 is made up of 14 amino acids. Germline V gene data show CDR1 as SNHLY and CDR2 as FYNNEI. Trimming removed 6 bases from V and 4 bases from J, with 16 bases in between. CDR3 residues: CASSVQGRLYEQYF. Here the CDR3 DNA reads TGTGCCAGCAGCGTACAGGGGAGGTTGTACGAGCAGTACTTC.

The chain uses TRBV6-6 and TRBJ1-2; TRBD1 agrees at 7 bases. The CDR3 covers 13 residues. Germline V gene sequence: CDR1 MNHNY, CDR2 SVGAGI (reference sequence). V was clipped by 6 bases and J by 3 bases; unmatched bases: 4. In DNA, the CDR3 is TGTGCCAGCAGCCCCACAGGGGACTATGGCTACACCTTC. Amino acids: CASSPTGDYGYTF.